This note documents a single T cell receptor (beta chain) sequence. The antigen is unknown. This sample was taken from a study of OX40 agonist ivuxolimab in advanced cancers. Study summary: Prior anti-PD-1, anti-PD-L1 or anti-CTLA-4 therapy was allowed; roughly 40% had some. Overall study findings and caveats: Some patients without response likewise showed low normalized clonal expansion.

The data were produced by immunoSEQ multiplex PCR, yet TCRdb's version contains in-frame clones alone and is incomplete. The table lists 60,000 to 75,000 clones, 75% to 95% of them singletons, with more than 0.85% in the top ten. Patients were excluded for autoimmune disease history or systemic immunosuppression. Deletions cut 9 bases from V and 3 bases from J, with 17 bases between. CDR1 and CDR2 (germline): MNHNS, SASEGT. The CDR3 is 14 amino acids. The V gene is TRBV6-1, the J gene TRBJ1-1, with a tentative D call TRBD1 (5 bases). The TCR originated in an adult with an advanced solid tumor such as melanoma, head and neck, liver or kidney cancer. The sample in question was CD4+ or CD8+ T cells sorted from blood, obtained in a trial of the OX40 agonist ivuxolimab. For the CDR3, the DNA is TGTGCCAGTATCAGGGAATTTCAGTACACTGAAGCTTTCTTT. Its protein is CASIREFQYTEAFF.